Listed below are T cell receptor beta chains from one sample, sequenced in a study of blood T cells in healthy people across ages. TCRdb recomputed calls from the 5' RACE reads with MiXCR, one row per CDR3 protein. The sample comprises around 650,000 distinct CDR3 sequences, 40% to 45% of which are singletons, and 25% to 35% rests with the top ten. The specimen was blood. The receptors derive from an older man in good health. CDR3s include the opening cysteine and the closing phenylalanine or tryptophan. The D gene is left open where the match is weak. Some rows mark clone size as missing; the rest say once, few, many or name a class of expanded clone.

J | V | D | size | DNA | CDR3
TRBJ1-1 | TRBV29-1 | . | . | TGCAGCACCTGCCGACAGAGGGGCGATGAAGCTTTCTTT | CSTCRQRGDEAFF
TRBJ1-2 | TRBV21-1 | . | . | TGTGCCAGCAGTCGTGAAACAGGGAACTATGGCTACACCTTC | CASSRETGNYGYTF
TRBJ1-2 | TRBV24-1 | . | . | TGTGCCACCAGTGATCGCGCAGGGGACTATGGCTACACCTTC | CATSDRAGDYGYTF
TRBJ1-6 | TRBV12-3/TRBV12-4 | . | once | TGTGCCAGCAGTTCCCAGGGCGGGGATTCACCCCTCCACTTT | CASSSQGGDSPLHF
TRBJ2-1 | TRBV28 | TRBD2 | . | TGTGCCAGCAGTTCTGTAGCGGGAGAGGGCAATGAGCAGTTCTTC | CASSSVAGEGNEQFF
TRBJ2-5 | TRBV4-3 | TRBD1 | . | TGCGCCAGCAGCTCGTCGACAGGGCGCCAAGAGACCCAGTACTTC | CASSSSTGRQETQYF
TRBJ2-1 | TRBV7-6 | TRBD1 | . | TGTGCCAGCAGCTCAGACAGGGGACCCTACAATGAGCAGTTCTTC | CASSSDRGPYNEQFF
TRBJ1-4 | TRBV7-9 | TRBD1 | many | TGTGCCAGCAGCGCAGATACAGGGGGAGGTGAAAAACTGTTTTTT | CASSADTGGGEKLFF
TRBJ2-7 | TRBV5-1 | . | few | TGCGCCAGCAGCTTGGCAGTATCTGGGTACGAGCAGTACTTC | CASSLAVSGYEQYF
TRBJ2-1 | TRBV30 | TRBD1 | few | TGTGCCTGGAGTCCCACAGGGGGGTCCTACAATGAGCAGTTCTTC | CAWSPTGGSYNEQFF
TRBJ1-2 | TRBV3-1 | . | . | TGTGCCAGCAGCCAACGGGGGGTGGACTATGGCTACACCTTC | CASSQRGVDYGYTF
TRBJ1-2 | TRBV4-3 | . | . | TGCGCCAGCAGCCAAGTCCGAACAGAAACCTATGGCTACACCTTC | CASSQVRTETYGYTF
TRBJ2-7 | TRBV29-1 | . | . | TGCAGCGTTAGACTAACCTCAAATGAGCAGTACTTC | CSVRLTSNEQYF
TRBJ1-6 | TRBV3-1 | TRBD1 | . | TGTGCCAGCAGCCCAAGATCCACAGGGGGTAATTCACCCCTCCACTTT | CASSPRSTGGNSPLHF
TRBJ2-3 | TRBV25-1 | TRBD1 | few | TGTGCCAGCAGATCGACAGGGCGCCCGACAGATACGCAGTATTTT | CASRSTGRPTDTQYF
TRBJ1-2 | TRBV9 | . | . | TGTGCCAGCAGCCCCCGGACAAGGGGGAACTATGGCTACACCTTC | CASSPRTRGNYGYTF
TRBJ2-5 | TRBV3-1 | . | few | TGTGCCAGCAGCCAATTGGACAGTGCGCAAGAGACCCAGTACTTC | CASSQLDSAQETQYF
TRBJ2-7 | TRBV2 | TRBD2 | . | TGTGCCGGCAGTGAAAATGGTAGGACTAGCGGCGAGCAGTACTTC | CAGSENGRTSGEQYF
TRBJ1-4 | TRBV7-2 | . | many | TGTGCCAGCAGTCCTGATGGAGCAACTAATGAAAAACTGTTTTTT | CASSPDGATNEKLFF
TRBJ2-1 | TRBV7-2 | TRBD2 | . | TGTGCCAGCAACCCACTAGCGGGAGGGTTAAATGAGCAGTTCTTC | CASNPLAGGLNEQFF
TRBJ1-4 | TRBV6-5 | . | . | TGTGCCAGCAGACGAAAGGGAGGTCCAACTAATGAAAAACTGTTTTTT | CASRRKGGPTNEKLFF
TRBJ2-7 | TRBV2 | . | . | TGTGCCAGCAGCCCAACTGACAGTGGAAGCTACGAGCAGTACTTC | CASSPTDSGSYEQYF
TRBJ1-4 | TRBV3-1 | . | . | TGTGCCAGCAGCCAAGGCCAGGGTAGTGAAAAACTGTTTTTT | CASSQGQGSEKLFF
TRBJ2-3 | TRBV11-2 | TRBD2 | . | TGTGCCAGCAGCTTTCTAGCGGGGTCTGACACAGATACGCAGTATTTT | CASSFLAGSDTDTQYF